This is a list of T cell receptor beta chains from one sample in a study of a mutant IDH1 vaccine in newly diagnosed glioma. No antigen has been identified for these receptors. The data were produced by immunoSEQ multiplex PCR, yet TCRdb's version contains in-frame clones alone and is incomplete. The sample shows 25,000 or so clones, roughly 80% of them seen only once. The sequences come from PBMCs, collected from a glioma patient whose treatment included an IDH1 peptide vaccine. Every receptor here comes from a man in his forties with glioma. CDR3s include the opening cysteine and the closing phenylalanine or tryptophan. The D gene is left open where the match is weak. Clone size is shown for a subset of rows, as once, few, many or a class of expanded clone.

j_call d_call clone_size v_call cdr3_length cdr3_nt cdr3_aa
TRBJ1-1 NA NA TRBV7-9 14 TGTGCCAGCAGCCGTAGGGGGAGTGGCGCTGAAGCTTTCTTT CASSRRGSGAEAFF
TRBJ2-1 NA NA TRBV19 15 TGTGCCAGTAGCCTTGGGAGGGGGGCCTACAATGAGCAGTTCTTC CASSLGRGAYNEQFF
TRBJ1-2 NA NA TRBV6-6 12 TGTGCCAGCAGTTACTCGGTAGCAGACTACACCTTC CASSYSVADYTF
TRBJ1-1 NA few TRBV5-6 12 TGTGCCAGCAGCTGGGGGCCGTCTGAAGCTTTCTTT CASSWGPSEAFF
TRBJ2-5 NA NA TRBV6-5 13 TGTGCCAGCAGTTACAGGGTTATGGAGACCCAGTACTTC CASSYRVMETQYF
TRBJ2-2 NA NA TRBV11-3 13 TGTGCCAGCAGCCTAACAGCGATCGGGGAGCTGTTTTTT CASSLTAIGELFF
TRBJ1-4 NA NA TRBV4-3 15 TGCGCCAGCAGGAGGGGGGAGGGACCTAATGAAAAACTGTTTTTT CASRRGEGPNEKLFF
TRBJ1-5 NA NA TRBV19 16 TGTGCCAGCAGTACGTGGAGCCAGCGGGGCAATCAGCCCCAGCATTTT CASSTWSQRGNQPQHF
TRBJ1-4 NA NA TRBV6-6 14 TGTGCCAGCAGCAGGACAGAGAGTAATGAAAAACTGTTTTTT CASSRTESNEKLFF
TRBJ2-5 TRBD2 NA TRBV6-5 15 TGTGCCAGCAGTCGGGCGGGAGGGCCTGGGGAGACCCAGTACTTC CASSRAGGPGETQYF
TRBJ2-1 NA NA TRBV11-3 12 TGTGCCAGCAGCCGGACCTACAATGAGCAGTTCTTC CASSRTYNEQFF
TRBJ2-5 NA NA TRBV27 13 TGTGCCAGCAGTTTTGCAGCCCAAGAGACCCAGTACTTC CASSFAAQETQYF
TRBJ2-2 TRBD1 NA TRBV19 16 TGTGCCAGTTCCCCGACAGGGGGTTTATACACCGGGGAGCTGTTTTTT CASSPTGGLYTGELFF
TRBJ2-5 TRBD2 NA TRBV10-2 16 TGCGCCAGCAGTGGCAATGGACTAGCGCTCCAAGAGACCCAGTACTTC CASSGNGLALQETQYF
TRBJ2-5 NA NA TRBV7-3 15 TGTGCCAGCAGCTTAGGGTCTGCTATTGGAGAGACCCAGTACTTC CASSLGSAIGETQYF
TRBJ2-3 NA NA TRBV5-6 12 TGTGCCAGCAGCTTGTGGCGCTCTACGCAGTATTTT CASSLWRSTQYF
TRBJ2-7 NA NA TRBV10-1 17 TGCGCCAGCAGTGAGTCGACGGGGGCGGCATACTCCTACGAGCAGTACTTC CASSESTGAAYSYEQYF
TRBJ2-1 TRBD1 NA TRBV4-1 15 TGCGCCAGCAGCCATACGGGACAGGGGCACAATGAGCAGTTCTTC CASSHTGQGHNEQFF